Shown below are 14 T cell receptor beta chains from a single sample sequenced in a study of T cells in Graves' hyperthyroidism and ophthalmopathy (dated by TCRdb to the late 2010s). The library relied on multiplex PCR. The instrument was an Illumina HiSeq 2000. The TCR beta CDR3 regions were amplified from the RNA transcripts. The first round of RT-PCR for the TCR CDR3 was performed with the HTBI primer set and the Qiagen OneStep RT-PCR kit. TCRdb's own reprocessing of the public reads used fastp at Q25 and MiXCR and kept productive beta chains. Rows with a matching CDR3 protein are joined into one entry that keeps the most common DNA and genes. The sample table records around 660,000 distinct CDR3 sequences; 45% of these occur just once. The ten top clones hold less than 9.5% of the sample. Sequenced input: peripheral blood or thyroid tissue (not recorded which). These receptors all come from an adult man with Graves' disease, either hyperthyroidism or ophthalmopathy (not recorded which).

In the case of this clonotype: A much larger clonotype is one base distant, so this may be a read error. The chain has TRBV10-3 and TRBJ1-2; D is uncertain. CDR1 is ENHRY and CDR2 is SYGVKD in the germline V gene. This CDR3 comprises 13 residues. CDR3 region: CASSELTRYGYTF. CDR3 sequence (DNA): TGTGCCAGCAGTGAGCTTACGCGGTATGGCTACACCTTC.

This clonotype was recorded many times. The chain carries TRBV9 and TRBJ1-1; D gene ambiguous. With 0 bases removed from V and 5 bases from J, the gap between germline ends came to 11 bases. The CDR3 sequence is 14 residues long. CDR1 is SGDLS, CDR2 YYNGEE, per germline. DNA for the CDR3: TGTGCCAGCAGCGTAGACGGAGGGCTTACTGAAGCTTTCTTT. This translates into CASSVDGGLTEAFF.

A word on this clonotype: Possible read error: a much larger clone is one base away. This chain links TRBV29-1 with TRBJ1-1; weak D call: TRBD1 (5 bases). The CDR3 has 12 residues. Trimming removed 3 bases at V and 4 bases at J, with 9 bases between. Germline CDR1 SQVTM, CDR2 ANQGSEA. The CDR3 spells CSVDRVVTEAFF. CDR3 nucleotide sequence: TGCAGCGTTGACAGGGTGGTCACTGAAGCTTTCTTT.

About this clonotype: One end of the junction fails to match germline, which may point to a read error. The chain couples TRBV2 to TRBJ2-2, with TRBD2 matching over 9 bases. From germline, CDR1 is SNHLY and CDR2 FYNNEI. The CDR3 runs 17 residues. Written as DNA, the CDR3 is TGTGCCAGCAGCTTGGGAAGTCTAGCGGGAAGCACCGGGGAGTTGTTTTTT. Protein product: CASSLGSLAGSTGELFF.

This clonotype was detected once. This chain's CDR3 is CSGRAPGTNSPLHF. The CDR3 nucleotides are TGCAGCGGCCGGGCCCCGGGCACTAATTCACCCCTCCACTTT. J is TRBJ1-6 and V is TRBV29-1, with D uncertain. The CDR3 sequence is 14 residues long. CDR1 SQVTM and CDR2 ANQGSEA come from the germline V gene. V shed 7 bases and J shed 6 bases, with 16 bases lying between them.

This clonotype was seen at least ten times. The chain uses TRBV24-1 and TRBJ1-2; D gene ambiguous. The CDR3 extends over 13 amino acids. The V and J ends lost 6 bases and 4 bases respectively, with 11 bases between them. Germline lookup yields CDR1 KGHDR and CDR2 SFDVKD. CDR3 DNA: TGTGCCACCAGTCGGGGTTATGGCTATGGCTACACCTTC. Protein product: CATSRGYGYGYTF.

This chain links TRBV5-1 with TRBJ1-2, with D possibly being TRBD1 (5 bases). Germline loops: CDR1 SGHRS, CDR2 YFSETQ. Trimming removed 0 bases from V and 3 bases from J, with 15 bases in between. This CDR3 has 16 residues. CDR3: CASSLGEEGGDYGYTF. CDR3 sequence (DNA): TGCGCCAGCAGCTTGGGAGAGGAGGGAGGGGACTATGGCTACACCTTC.

The chain combines TRBV7-2 with TRBJ1-2; D possibly corresponds to TRBD1 (6 bases). The germline V gene encodes CDR1 SGHTA and CDR2 FQGNSA. Trimming shortened V by 4 bases and J by 8 bases, and 14 bases separated the two germline ends. The CDR3 consists of 13 residues. CDR3 sequence (DNA): TGTGCCAGCAGCTCTGGGGGGCCGTTAGGCTACACCTTC. Translation: CASSSGGPLGYTF.

This sequence joins TRBV5-3 and TRBJ2-7; TRBD2 matches at 7 bases. Being an ORF, TRBV5-3 has a function that is uncertain. This CDR3 has 14 residues. With 8 bases clipped from V and 1 base from J, the junction kept 9 bases outside the gene matches. The CDR3 sequence is CASNSLGGSYEQYF. CDR3 DNA sequence: TGTGCCAGCAACTCTCTCGGGGGGTCCTACGAGCAGTACTTC.

This clonotype was picked up many times. The rearrangement uses TRBV7-9 and TRBJ1-6; 12 nucleotides match TRBD1. The CDR3 has 16 residues. V was clipped by 1 base and J by 9 bases; unmatched bases: 4. CDR1 SEHNR and CDR2 FQNEAQ come from the germline V gene (reference sequence). CDR3 amino acids: CASSLVAGQGASPLHF. CDR3 in DNA: TGTGCCAGCAGCTTAGTTGCGGGACAGGGGGCTTCACCCCTCCACTTT.

This clonotype was counted many times. The chain links TRBV5-6 to TRBJ1-2, with TRBD1 as a possible D gene (6 bases). The CDR3 consists of 13 residues. Trimming removed 3 bases from V and 4 bases from J, with 10 bases in between. Germline CDR1 reads SGHDT; CDR2 reads YYEEEE. The CDR3 nucleotides are TGTGCCAGCAGCTCACAGGGTGTCTATGGCTACACCTTC. The encoded protein is CASSSQGVYGYTF.

This clonotype appeared many times. The gene calls are TRBV2 and TRBJ1-4; perhaps TRBD1 as D (5 bases). CDR1 is SNHLY and CDR2 is FYNNEI in the germline V gene. This CDR3 region has 15 residues. Trimming left V 8 bases short and J 3 bases short, with 16 bases between. As DNA, the CDR3 is TGTGCCAGCTTCGAGACGGGGACGCCTAATGAAAAACTGTTTTTT. Encoded protein: CASFETGTPNEKLFF.

The rearrangement uses TRBV7-2 and TRBJ1-2; TRBD1 might be the D (5 bases). CDR3 length equals 15 residues. V lost 6 bases to trimming and J lost 4 bases, with 18 bases between them. Germline lookup yields CDR1 SGHTA and CDR2 FQGNSA. CDR3 loop: CASSFDRGMFYGYTF. The CDR3 coding sequence is TGTGCCAGCAGTTTCGATCGGGGCATGTTCTATGGCTACACCTTC.

The chain employs TRBV24-1 and TRBJ2-5; D perhaps matches TRBD1 (5 bases). The CDR3 extends over 13 amino acids. The ends were cut back, 7 bases at V and 5 bases at J, with 13 bases in the middle. Germline-derived CDR1 and CDR2 are KGHDR and SFDVKD. In nucleotides, the CDR3 is TGTGCCACCAGAACAGGAAGACAGGAGACCCAGTACTTC. This sequence encodes CATRTGRQETQYF.